The present TCR beta chain was sequenced within a study of control samples from healthy donors and cancer patients. Profiling relied on immunoSEQ multiplex PCR, and the TCRdb table lists in-frame clones only, not all of them. This sample has over 120,000 clones; roughly 94% occur once, and the top ten carry 14%. The CDR3 adds up to 13 amino acids, both ends counted. In germline, CDR1 is SGHKS, CDR2 YYEKEE (reference sequence). This clone was observed once. Since the CDR3 does not end with the conserved phenylalanine or tryptophan, this likely comes from a read error. The DNA is left out, because the CDR3 cannot be placed on it with certainty; the CDR3 is given as TCRdb lists it.

This sequence originates from a man aged 55 to 69 with colorectal cancer. The sequenced sample was PBMCs. This chain connects TRBV5-5 to TRBJ1-2. CDR3 residues: CASSLDGVDFAGP.